Presented here are 29 T cell receptor beta chains from one specimen sequenced in a study of somatic mutations in cytotoxic T cells in rheumatoid arthritis. TCRdb keeps only in-frame clones here, not all; method: immunoSEQ multiplex PCR. This sample has about 10,000 clones; over 75% occur once, and the top ten carry roughly an eighth. Sequenced input: CD8+ T cells sorted from blood. The receptors originated from an adult with rheumatoid arthritis.

CDR3 bases: TGCGCCAGCAGCCAAGGGGGAGGACAAGCCTACGAGCAGTACTTC. It translates to CASSQGGGQAYEQYF. This chain links TRBV4-1 with TRBJ2-7, with D possibly being TRBD2 (6 bases). Deletions cut 1 base from V and 2 bases from J, with 12 bases between. The CDR3 runs to 15 residues. Germline CDR1 and CDR2: MGHRA and YSYEKL.

About this clone itself: Other DNA sequences from this sample encode an identical CDR3 as well. This chain joins TRBV4-3 and TRBJ2-1; possibly TRBD1 or TRBD2 for D (6 bases each). The CDR3 is 15 amino acids. V was cut by 3 bases and J by 4 bases, with 13 bases left in between. Germline V gene lookup returns CDR1 LGHNA and CDR2 YSLEER. The CDR3 DNA reads TGCGCCAGCAGCCAGGGGGGCGGGGTTTACAATGAGCAGTTCTTC. Its protein is CASSQGGGVYNEQFF.

The CDR3 bases are TGTGCCAGCTCACCACCGTCCGGACAGCCCCAGCATTTT. Translated: CASSPPSGQPQHF. The J gene is TRBJ1-5, the V gene TRBV18; D uncertain. Germline assignment: CDR1 KGHSH and CDR2 LQKENI. This CDR3 is built from 13 residues. V was cut by 0 bases and J by 7 bases, with 7 bases left in between.

This chain uses TRBV6-6 with TRBJ2-7, with 12 positions matching TRBD2. V lost 10 bases, J lost 7 bases, and 8 bases stayed unmatched. CDR1 is MNHNY and CDR2 is SVGAGI in the germline V gene (reference sequence). The CDR3 has 13 residues. CDR3 DNA sequence: TGTGCCACCCAGACTAGCGGGGGACCTGAGCAGTACTTC. Translated: CATQTSGGPEQYF.

The rearrangement uses TRBV4-1 and TRBJ2-5, with TRBD2 matching over 7 bases. This CDR3 has 16 residues. Germline CDR1 reads MGHRA; CDR2 reads YSYEKL. Trimming at V came to 0 bases and at J to 5 bases, leaving 9 bases not matched to a gene. The CDR3 DNA is TGCGCCAGCAGCCAAGATACGGGGGGATTTTTTGAGACCCAGTACTTC. This gives the protein CASSQDTGGFFETQYF.

The genes are TRBV10-1 and TRBJ1-1; the D is unclear. The CDR3 has 13 residues. In germline, CDR1 is WNHNN, CDR2 SYGVQD (reference sequence). V gave up 4 bases and J gave up 6 bases, with 12 bases separating them. Here the CDR3 reads CASSGTDLAEAFF. The CDR3 nucleotides are TGCGCCAGCAGTGGAACAGACCTGGCTGAAGCTTTCTTT.

This rearrangement joins TRBV2 to TRBJ1-2; 8 bases fit TRBD1. The CDR3 runs to 19 residues. Germline V CDR1 and CDR2: SNHLY, FYNNEI. V was pared by 1 base and J by 0 bases, with 13 bases of the junction left unmatched. The CDR3 DNA reads as TGTGCCAGCAGTGAAGGAGCAGGGGGCGCGTCGGCTTCTAACTATGGCTACACCTTC. Protein product: CASSEGAGGASASNYGYTF.

This chain links TRBV19 with TRBJ2-2; D remains unclear. V was clipped by 3 bases and J by 6 bases, with 5 bases between them. This CDR3 is 12 amino acids long. In germline, CDR1 is LNHDA, CDR2 SQIVND (reference sequence). This chain's CDR3 is CASSIRAGELFF. The CDR3 coding sequence is TGTGCCAGTAGTATTAGGGCCGGGGAGCTGTTTTTT.

The chain uses TRBV21-1 and TRBJ2-7; the table's D call of TRBD1 was not tested on the DNA. TRBV21-1 is assigned pseudogene status. This CDR3 is built from 19 residues. The CDR3 region has the DNA TGTGCCAGCAGCACCCACCCGAAGGCCCGGACAGGATGGGACTACGAGCAGTACTTC. As protein: CASSTHPKARTGWDYEQYF.

The V and J genes are TRBV5-6 and TRBJ1-5; D may be TRBD1 (5 bases). The CDR3 has 14 residues. Trimming removed 0 bases from V and 6 bases from J, with 10 bases in between. CDR1 is SGHDT, CDR2 YYEEEE, per germline. CDR3 nucleotide sequence: TGTGCCAGCAGCTTGGGACAGCAGGGTCAGCCCCAGCATTTT. Its protein is CASSLGQQGQPQHF.

The CDR3 spells CSVERTEPYNEQFF. CDR3 DNA sequence: TGCAGCGTTGAAAGGACTGAGCCCTACAATGAGCAGTTCTTC. The chain joins TRBV29-1 to TRBJ2-1; possible D gene TRBD2, 5 bases. V was cut by 2 bases and J by 2 bases, with 10 bases left in between. CDR3 length equals 14 residues. Germline CDR1 reads SQVTM; CDR2 reads ANQGSEA.

The rearrangement links TRBV19 to TRBJ1-4, with D unclear. The CDR3 length is 13 residues. Deletions cut 1 base from V and 4 bases from J, with 4 bases between. Germline V lookup: CDR1 LNHDA, CDR2 SQIVND (reference sequence). The CDR3 DNA follows: TGTGCCAGTAGTATAGTCCTTAATGAAAAACTGTTTTTT. It codes for CASSIVLNEKLFF.

This rearrangement joins TRBV7-8 to TRBJ1-4; D gene unclear. The CDR3 spans 16 residues. Trimming removed 5 bases at V and 0 bases at J, with 13 bases between. Germline CDR1 reads SGHVS; CDR2 reads FQNEAQ. The CDR3 loop reads CASSPQWDATNEKLFF. The DNA of the CDR3 is TGTGCCAGCAGCCCTCAGTGGGATGCAACTAATGAAAAACTGTTTTTT.

The J gene is TRBJ2-2, the V gene TRBV2; tentatively, D is TRBD1 (6 bases). Trimming cost V 8 bases and J 7 bases, with 17 bases left between them. Germline values: CDR1 SNHLY, CDR2 FYNNEI. The CDR3 is 14 residues long. The CDR3 loop is CASGGPNEGGELFF. CDR3 coding DNA: TGTGCCAGCGGGGGCCCCAACGAGGGCGGGGAGCTGTTTTTT.

This clone was recorded once. The chain is built from TRBV28 and TRBJ2-7; D is unresolved. Trimming shortened V by 5 bases and J by 3 bases, and 17 bases separated the two germline ends. The CDR3 sequence is 15 residues long. Germline V gene lookup returns CDR1 MDHEN and CDR2 SYDVKM. The CDR3 region has the DNA TGTGCCAGCAGTCCCACTGGGAAGGTATACTACGAGCAGTACTTC. It translates to CASSPTGKVYYEQYF.

This clone was picked up a small number of times. The chain links TRBV2 to TRBJ2-1; the match to TRBD1 covers 7 bases. Germline V gene sequence: CDR1 SNHLY, CDR2 FYNNEI. Germline trimming cut 6 bases from V and 1 base from J; bases unmatched to any gene: 3. This CDR3 has 14 amino acids. CDR3 coding DNA: TGTGCCAGCAGCCGGGACAGTTCCTACAATGAGCAGTTCTTC. As protein: CASSRDSSYNEQFF.

The chain couples TRBV28 to TRBJ1-6; D gene ambiguous. Trimming pared 3 bases from V and 10 bases from J, leaving 13 bases between. The V gene's germline CDR1 is MDHEN and CDR2 SYDVKM. This CDR3 comprises 14 residues. The CDR3 DNA sequence: TGTGCCAGCAGTTTTTGGCTGATTAGATCACCCCTCCACTTT. It specifies CASSFWLIRSPLHF. The whole variable domain, remainder taken from reference TRBV28 and TRBJ1-6, is DVKVTQSSRYLVKRTGEKVFLECVQDMDHENMFWYRQDPGLGLRLIYFSYDVKMKEKGDIPEGYSVSREKKERFSLILESASTNQTSMYLCASSFWLIRSPLHFGNGTRLTVT.

The genes are TRBV27 and TRBJ2-7; D ambiguous. The CDR3 loop spans 13 amino acids. The V gene lost 2 bases and the J gene lost 3 bases, with 8 bases spanning the gap. Per the germline V gene, CDR1 is MNHEY and CDR2 is SMNVEV (reference sequence). The DNA of the CDR3 is TGTGCCAGCAGTTTAGGCAGGAACTACGAGCAGTACTTC. It is translated as CASSLGRNYEQYF.

Written as DNA, the CDR3 is TGTGCCAGCGTGGGGGCTAAGGGATCCTACAATGAGCAGTTCTTC. Its translation: CASVGAKGSYNEQFF. The chain joins TRBV9 to TRBJ2-1; D may be TRBD1 (6 bases). Trimming left V 7 bases short and J 1 base short, with 15 bases between. CDR1 and CDR2 from the germline V gene are SGDLS and YYNGEE. This CDR3 region has 15 residues.

This chain links TRBV4-1 with TRBJ2-1, with a tentative D call TRBD2 (6 bases). This CDR3 contains 16 residues. In germline, CDR1 is MGHRA, CDR2 YSYEKL. The V end was cut by 4 bases, the J end by 5 bases, with 18 bases between. The CDR3 loop is CASSPGVGGVHNEQFF. In DNA, the CDR3 is TGCGCCAGCAGCCCAGGCGTCGGCGGGGTCCACAATGAGCAGTTCTTC.

This clone was detected only once. The chain employs TRBV27 and TRBJ2-7; TRBD2 aligns across 9 bases. The ends lost 9 bases at V and 5 bases at J; junction bases unmatched: 8. Germline V CDR1 and CDR2: MNHEY, SMNVEV (reference sequence). CDR3 length: 13 residues. CDR3 sequence (DNA): TGTGCCAGTCGAGCGGGGGGCCGGAACGAGCAGTACTTC. Encoded protein: CASRAGGRNEQYF.

This chain uses TRBV15 with TRBJ2-7; 7 bases are a match to TRBD1. The CDR3 is 12 amino acids. Germline CDR1 is LNHNV and CDR2 is YYDKDF (reference sequence). V dropped 5 bases and J dropped 6; count of bases not matched to a gene: 4. This CDR3 is CATSGTGVEQYF. DNA for the CDR3: TGTGCCACCAGCGGCACAGGGGTCGAGCAGTACTTC.

The chain recombines TRBV5-4 with TRBJ2-5, with 11 bases that match TRBD2. After removal of 4 bases from V and 3 bases from J, the junction contained 11 bases not matched to a gene. Germline V lookup: CDR1 SGHNT, CDR2 YYREEE (reference sequence). CDR3 length: 17 residues. The CDR3 sequence is CASSPSEPSGGKETQYF. The CDR3 region has the DNA TGTGCCAGCAGCCCAAGCGAGCCTAGCGGGGGGAAAGAGACCCAGTACTTC. Full variable domain (rest looked up from reference TRBV5-4 and TRBJ2-5): ETGVTQSPTHLIKTRGQQVTLRCSSQSGHNTVSWYQQALGQGPQFIFQYYREEENGRGNFPPRFSGLQFPNYSSELNVNALELDDSALYLCASSPSEPSGGKETQYFGPGTRLLVL.

The chain employs TRBV27 and TRBJ2-5; D may match TRBD1 or TRBD2 (5 bases each). Per germline, CDR1 MNHEY and CDR2 SMNVEV (reference sequence). CDR3 size: 15 residues. Trimming pared 2 bases from V and 2 bases from J, leaving 12 bases between. CDR3 protein: CASSLNNGAQETQYF. DNA for the CDR3: TGTGCCAGCAGTTTAAATAACGGGGCGCAAGAGACCCAGTACTTC.

The chain uses TRBV4-1 and TRBJ1-5, with D possibly being TRBD1 (5 bases). V shed 0 bases and J shed 2 bases, with 11 bases lying between them. Germline CDR1 MGHRA, CDR2 YSYEKL. This CDR3 has 16 residues. The CDR3 is CASSQDRGEGNQPQHF. CDR3 DNA sequence: TGCGCCAGCAGCCAAGATCGGGGGGAGGGCAATCAGCCCCAGCATTTT.

This chain connects TRBV6-6 to TRBJ2-7; D might be TRBD1 (6 bases). The CDR3 is 14 amino acids. The germline gives CDR1 MNHNY, CDR2 SVGAGI (reference sequence). The ends were cut back, 0 bases at V and 2 bases at J, with 8 bases in the middle. CDR3 sequence reads: CASSYSTGAYEQYF. In DNA form, the CDR3 reads TGTGCCAGCAGTTACTCGACAGGAGCCTACGAGCAGTACTTC.

This clone was detected only once. The CDR3 sequence is CASSWEGRGIDEQFF. DNA for the CDR3: TGTGCCAGCAGCTGGGAGGGCAGGGGCATCGATGAGCAGTTCTTC. The chain couples TRBV5-6 to TRBJ2-1; TRBD2 might be the D (7 bases). CDR3 length equals 15 residues. The V gene lost 3 bases and the J gene lost 8 bases, with 18 bases spanning the gap. CDR1 and CDR2 from the germline V gene are SGHDT and YYEEEE.

The chain combines TRBV7-9 with TRBJ2-5; D is uncertain. CDR3 size: 13 residues. V was pared by 2 bases and J by 7 bases, with 11 bases between. Germline V lookup: CDR1 SEHNR, CDR2 FQNEAQ (reference sequence). The CDR3 sequence: CASSLPVYGTQYF. Written as DNA, the CDR3 is TGTGCCAGCAGCTTACCAGTCTATGGGACCCAGTACTTC.

The table lists this clone with a count of one. V gene TRBV28 combines with J gene TRBJ1-1; D might be TRBD1 (6 bases). Germline values: CDR1 MDHEN, CDR2 SYDVKM. V lost 2 bases and J lost 5, with 6 bases in between. CDR3 length: 12 residues. CDR3 in DNA: TGTGCCAGCAGTTTACAGGGGACTGAAGCTTTCTTT. This codes for CASSLQGTEAFF.